This entry lists 13 T cell receptor beta chains sequenced from one sample in a study of cytomegalovirus exposure and HLA in healthy donors. Amplification used 60 Vbeta primers and 13 Jbeta primers. Only in-frame clones appear in the TCRdb table, and some are missing; sequencing was by immunoSEQ multiplex PCR. Altogether roughly 130,000 clones are present, around 72% being singletons, with the ten largest covering roughly 1.8%. Sequenced material: PBMCs. The source of these receptors is a woman between 35 and 50 years old in good health and CMV-seronegative.

The table lists this clone with a count of one. The rearrangement joins TRBV5-6 to TRBJ1-1; a weak D match, TRBD1 (5 bases). This CDR3 is 14 amino acids long. V was trimmed by 2 bases and J by 4 bases, leaving 12 bases between them. Per the germline V gene, CDR1 is SGHDT and CDR2 is YYEEEE. CDR3 region: CASSFQTGVTEAFF. CDR3 nucleotides: TGTGCCAGCAGCTTTCAAACAGGAGTCACTGAAGCTTTCTTT.

This sequence joins TRBV18 and TRBJ1-1; 9 bases are a match to TRBD1. Germline CDR1 KGHSH, CDR2 LQKENI. CDR3 size: 14 residues. The J segment lost 5 bases and the V segment lost 6 bases, leaving 7 bases of the junction unmatched. The CDR3 sequence is CASSHGTGRTEAFF. The CDR3 DNA is TGTGCCAGCTCTCACGGGACAGGGAGGACTGAAGCTTTCTTT. Together with reference TRBV18 and TRBJ1-1, the CDR3 gives the full variable domain: NAGVMQNPRHLVRRRGQEARLRCSPMKGHSHVYWYRQLPEEGLKFMVYLQKENIIDESGMPKERFSAEFPKEGPSILRIQQVVRGDSAAYFCASSHGTGRTEAFFGQGTRLTVV.

This chain links TRBV5-1 with TRBJ2-1; 12 bases align to TRBD2. V shed 3 bases and J 8 bases; nucleotides not matched to a gene: 6. The CDR3 covers 15 residues. Germline V gene data show CDR1 as SGHRS and CDR2 as YFSETQ. In DNA form, the CDR3 reads TGCGCCAGCAGCTCCCTAGCGGGGGGGCACGATGAGCAGTTCTTC. Translation: CASSSLAGGHDEQFF.

The V and J genes are TRBV2 and TRBJ1-2; a weak D match, TRBD1 (6 bases). The CDR3 has 13 amino acids. V was cut by 7 bases and J by 8 bases, with 17 bases left in between. Germline CDR1 reads SNHLY; CDR2 reads FYNNEI. CDR3 sequence reads: CASMPRTGLGYTF. The CDR3, as DNA: TGTGCCAGCATGCCCCGCACAGGGCTCGGCTACACCTTC.

This clone was seen only a few times. V and J are TRBV6-5 and TRBJ2-7, with 9 bases that match TRBD2. Looked up from germline, CDR1 is MNHEY and CDR2 is SVGAGI. With V trimmed by 6 bases and J by 3 bases, 9 bases remained unmatched. The CDR3 loop spans 15 amino acids. CDR3 sequence: CASSLTGTSHYEQYF. CDR3 nucleotides: TGTGCCAGCAGCCTTACCGGGACTAGCCACTACGAGCAGTACTTC.

V is TRBV19 and J is TRBJ2-5, with a tentative D call TRBD2 (6 bases). Germline CDR1 and CDR2: LNHDA and SQIVND (reference sequence). V shed 6 bases and J shed 5 bases, with 19 bases lying between them. CDR3 length: 15 residues. The CDR3 DNA follows: TGTGCCAGTAGCCCCGGACTAATCGGCGGGGAGACCCAGTACTTC. The encoded protein is CASSPGLIGGETQYF.

This rearrangement joins TRBV7-2 to TRBJ2-6, with 9 bases identical to TRBD1. Per the germline V gene, CDR1 is SGHTA and CDR2 is FQGNSA. Trimming removed 7 bases from V and 0 bases from J; junction bases left unmatched: 10. The CDR3 extends over 18 amino acids. The CDR3 protein is CASKAGDRVFSGANVLTF. DNA of the CDR3: TGTGCCAGCAAGGCGGGGGACAGGGTCTTCTCTGGGGCCAACGTCCTGACTTTC.

The chain joins TRBV9 to TRBJ2-7; D is possibly TRBD2 (5 bases). The germline gives CDR1 SGDLS, CDR2 YYNGEE. The germline V and J ends were trimmed by 0 bases and 0 bases, with 10 bases remaining between them. The CDR3 spans 15 residues. The CDR3 DNA follows: TGTGCCAGCAGCGTAGGAGGGCTATTCTCCTACGAGCAGTACTTC. The encoded protein is CASSVGGLFSYEQYF.

The chain employs TRBV19 and TRBJ1-4; weak D call: TRBD1 (6 bases). Germline V gives CDR1 LNHDA, CDR2 SQIVND (reference sequence). This CDR3 region has 15 residues. The germline V and J ends were trimmed by 4 bases and 5 bases, with 14 bases remaining between them. CDR3 loop: CASSTRPQGNEKLFF. Written as DNA, the CDR3 is TGTGCCAGTAGTACCCGTCCACAGGGAAATGAAAAACTGTTTTTT. The variable domain in full, completed from reference TRBV19 and TRBJ1-4, reads DGGITQSPKYLFRKEGQNVTLSCEQNLNHDAMYWYRQDPGQGLRLIYYSQIVNDFQKGDIAEGYSVSREKKESFPLTVTSAQKNPTAFYLCASSTRPQGNEKLFFGSGTQLSVL.

This chain uses TRBV5-4 with TRBJ2-1, with TRBD1 matching over 9 bases. Germline loops: CDR1 SGHNT, CDR2 YYREEE (reference sequence). This CDR3 contains 15 residues. Trimming at V came to 4 bases and at J to 10 bases, leaving 12 bases not matched to a gene. The CDR3 reads CASSRQGDPWEEQFF. CDR3 bases: TGTGCCAGCAGCCGACAGGGGGACCCCTGGGAAGAGCAGTTCTTC.

The chain couples TRBV2 to TRBJ2-7, with a weak D call TRBD2 (5 bases). The CDR3 runs 14 residues. V was shortened by 6 bases and J by 3 bases, with 15 bases between the two germline ends. CDR1 is SNHLY and CDR2 is FYNNEI in the germline V gene. CDR3 in DNA: TGTGCCAGCAGGACCTCCGAGGGTCTCTACGAGCAGTACTTC. Translating gives CASRTSEGLYEQYF.

A word on this clone: Its ends do not fully match the called genes, so a read error is possible. The gene calls are TRBV7-8 and TRBJ2-4; weak D call: TRBD1 (6 bases). Looked up from germline, CDR1 is SGHVS and CDR2 is FQNEAQ. The CDR3 has 15 amino acids. The CDR3, as DNA: TGTGCCAGCAGCTTACCCCCAGGGGCCAAAAACAGTCAGTACTTC. It codes for CASSLPPGAKNSQYF.

This clone was picked up a small number of times. The genes are TRBV10-2 and TRBJ1-5; a possible D gene is TRBD1 (5 bases). V was pared by 4 bases and J by 5 bases, with 12 bases between. Germline CDR1 is WSHSY and CDR2 is SAAADI. The CDR3 extends over 14 amino acids. CDR3 loop: CASSVGRVDQPQHF. The DNA of the CDR3 is TGCGCCAGCAGTGTAGGCAGGGTTGATCAGCCCCAGCATTTT.